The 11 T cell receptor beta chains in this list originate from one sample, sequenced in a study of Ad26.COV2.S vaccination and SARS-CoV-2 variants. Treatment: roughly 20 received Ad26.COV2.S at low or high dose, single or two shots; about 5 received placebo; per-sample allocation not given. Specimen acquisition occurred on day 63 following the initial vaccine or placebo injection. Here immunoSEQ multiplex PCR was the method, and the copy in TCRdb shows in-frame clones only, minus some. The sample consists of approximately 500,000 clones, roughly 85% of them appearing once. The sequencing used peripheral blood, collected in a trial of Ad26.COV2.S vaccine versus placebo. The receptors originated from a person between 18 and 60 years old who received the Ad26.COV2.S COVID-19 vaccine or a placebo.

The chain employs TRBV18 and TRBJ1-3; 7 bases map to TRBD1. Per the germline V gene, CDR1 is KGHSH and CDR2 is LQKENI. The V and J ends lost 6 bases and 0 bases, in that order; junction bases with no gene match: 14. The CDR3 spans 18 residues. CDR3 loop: CASSPFGTDPFSGNTIYF. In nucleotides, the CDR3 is TGTGCCAGCTCGCCGTTCGGGACAGACCCATTCTCTGGAAACACCATATATTTT.

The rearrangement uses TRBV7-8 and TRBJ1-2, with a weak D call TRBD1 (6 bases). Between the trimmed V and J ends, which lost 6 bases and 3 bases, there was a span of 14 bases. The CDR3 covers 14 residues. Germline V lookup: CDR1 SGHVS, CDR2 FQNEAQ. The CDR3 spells CASSSRGGHYGYTF. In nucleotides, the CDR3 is TGTGCCAGCAGTTCAAGGGGGGGGCACTATGGCTACACCTTC.

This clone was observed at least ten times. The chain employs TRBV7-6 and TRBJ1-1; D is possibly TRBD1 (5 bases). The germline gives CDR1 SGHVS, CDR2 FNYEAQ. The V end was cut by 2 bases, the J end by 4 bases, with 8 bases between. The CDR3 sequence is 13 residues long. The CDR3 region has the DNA TGTGCCAGCAGCTTACAGGGCCCCACTGAAGCTTTCTTT. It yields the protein CASSLQGPTEAFF.

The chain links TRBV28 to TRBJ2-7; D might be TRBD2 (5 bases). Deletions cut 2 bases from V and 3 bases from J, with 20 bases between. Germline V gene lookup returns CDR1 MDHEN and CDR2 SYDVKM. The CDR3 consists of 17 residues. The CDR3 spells CASSLPPRARVYYEQYF. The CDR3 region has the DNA TGTGCCAGCAGTTTACCCCCGCGGGCTAGGGTGTACTACGAGCAGTACTTC. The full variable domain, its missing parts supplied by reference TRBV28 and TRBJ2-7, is DVKVTQSSRYLVKRTGEKVFLECVQDMDHENMFWYRQDPGLGLRLIYFSYDVKMKEKGDIPEGYSVSREKKERFSLILESASTNQTSMYLCASSLPPRARVYYEQYFGPGTRLTVT.

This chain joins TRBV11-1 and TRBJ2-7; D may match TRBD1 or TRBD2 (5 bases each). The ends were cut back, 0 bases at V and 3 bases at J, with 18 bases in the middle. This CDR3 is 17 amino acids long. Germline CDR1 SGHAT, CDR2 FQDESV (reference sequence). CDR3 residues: CASSLAGVGSAYYEQYF. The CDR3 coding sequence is TGTGCCAGCAGCTTAGCGGGGGTAGGCAGTGCCTACTACGAGCAGTACTTC.

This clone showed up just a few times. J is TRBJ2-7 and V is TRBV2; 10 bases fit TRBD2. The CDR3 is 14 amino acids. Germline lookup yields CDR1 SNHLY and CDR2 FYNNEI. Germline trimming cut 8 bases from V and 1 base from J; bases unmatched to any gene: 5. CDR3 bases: TGTGCCAGCGACGTGGGACTAGCGTCCTACGAGCAGTACTTC. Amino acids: CASDVGLASYEQYF.

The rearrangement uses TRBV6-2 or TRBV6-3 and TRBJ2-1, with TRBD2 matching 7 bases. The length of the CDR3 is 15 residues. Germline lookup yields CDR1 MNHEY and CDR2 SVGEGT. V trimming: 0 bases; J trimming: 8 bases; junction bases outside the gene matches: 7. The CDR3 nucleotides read TGTGCCAGCAGTTACTCTAGCGGGTCTATCTATGAGCAGTTCTTC. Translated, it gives CASSYSSGSIYEQFF.

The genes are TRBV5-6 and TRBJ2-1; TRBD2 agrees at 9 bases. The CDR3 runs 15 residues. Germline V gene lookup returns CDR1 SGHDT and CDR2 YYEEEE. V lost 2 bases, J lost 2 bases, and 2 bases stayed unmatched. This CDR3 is CASSLSGRTYNEQFF. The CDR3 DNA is TGTGCCAGCAGCTTAAGCGGGAGGACCTACAATGAGCAGTTCTTC.

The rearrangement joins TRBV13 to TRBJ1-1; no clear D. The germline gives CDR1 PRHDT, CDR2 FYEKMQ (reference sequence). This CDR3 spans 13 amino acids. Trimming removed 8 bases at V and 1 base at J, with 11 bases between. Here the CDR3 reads CASGRLKNTEAFF. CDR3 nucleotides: TGTGCCAGCGGCAGATTAAAGAACACTGAAGCTTTCTTT.

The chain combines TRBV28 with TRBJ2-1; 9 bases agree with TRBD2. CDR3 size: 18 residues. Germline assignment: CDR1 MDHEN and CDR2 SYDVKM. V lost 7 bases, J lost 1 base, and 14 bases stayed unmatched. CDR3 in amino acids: CASTGTSSFFKSYNEQFF. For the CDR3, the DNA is TGTGCCAGCACCGGGACTAGCTCCTTTTTTAAGTCCTACAATGAGCAGTTCTTC.

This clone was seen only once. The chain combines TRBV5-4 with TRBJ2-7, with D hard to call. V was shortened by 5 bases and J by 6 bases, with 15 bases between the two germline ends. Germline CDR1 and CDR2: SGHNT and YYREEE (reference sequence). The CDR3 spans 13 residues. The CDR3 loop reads CASSTFEAGEQYF. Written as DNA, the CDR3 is TGTGCCAGCAGTACATTTGAGGCCGGCGAGCAGTACTTC. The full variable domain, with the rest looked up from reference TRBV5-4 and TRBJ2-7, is ETGVTQSPTHLIKTRGQQVTLRCSSQSGHNTVSWYQQALGQGPQFIFQYYREEENGRGNFPPRFSGLQFPNYSSELNVNALELDDSALYLCASSTFEAGEQYFGPGTRLTVT.